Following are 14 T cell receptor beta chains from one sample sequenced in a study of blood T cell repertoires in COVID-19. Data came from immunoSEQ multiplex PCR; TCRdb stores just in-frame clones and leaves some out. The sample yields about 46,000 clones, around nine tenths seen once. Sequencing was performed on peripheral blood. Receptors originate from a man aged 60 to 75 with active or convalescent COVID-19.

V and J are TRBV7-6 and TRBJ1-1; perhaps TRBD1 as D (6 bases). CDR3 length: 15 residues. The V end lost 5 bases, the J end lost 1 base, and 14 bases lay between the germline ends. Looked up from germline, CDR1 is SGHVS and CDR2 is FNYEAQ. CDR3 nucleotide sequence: TGTGCCAGCAGCCGAGACAGGTTACCGAACACTGAAGCTTTCTTT. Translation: CASSRDRLPNTEAFF. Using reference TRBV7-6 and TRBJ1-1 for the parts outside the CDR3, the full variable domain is GAGVSQSPRYKVTKRGQDVALRCDPISGHVSLYWYRQALGQGPEFLTYFNYEAQQDKSGLPNDRFSAERPEGSISTLTIQRTEQRDSAMYRCASSRDRLPNTEAFFGQGTRLTVV.

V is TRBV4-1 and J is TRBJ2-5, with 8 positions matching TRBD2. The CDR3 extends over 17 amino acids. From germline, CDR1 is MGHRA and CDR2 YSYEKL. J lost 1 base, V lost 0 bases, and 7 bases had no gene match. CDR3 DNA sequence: TGCGCCAGCAGCCAAGATCCGCCCAGCGGGGGCCAAGAGACCCAGTACTTC. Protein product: CASSQDPPSGGQETQYF.

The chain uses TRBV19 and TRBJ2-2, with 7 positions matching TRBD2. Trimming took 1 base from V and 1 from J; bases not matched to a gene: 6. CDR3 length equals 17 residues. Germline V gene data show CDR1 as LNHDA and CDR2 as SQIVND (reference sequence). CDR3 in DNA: TGTGCCAGTAGTATAGCCTCTGGCGGGGGGAACACCGGGGAGCTGTTTTTT. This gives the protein CASSIASGGGNTGELFF.

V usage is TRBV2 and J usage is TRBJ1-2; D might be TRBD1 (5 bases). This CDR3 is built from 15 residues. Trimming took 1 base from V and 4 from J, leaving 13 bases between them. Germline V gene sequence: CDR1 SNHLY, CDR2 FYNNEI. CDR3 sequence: CASSEGGRVGYGYTF. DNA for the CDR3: TGTGCCAGCAGTGAAGGGGGCAGGGTGGGCTATGGCTACACCTTC.

The DNA of the CDR3 is TGTGCCAGCAGTCCCGACCGGGGGGCCTACGAGCAGTACTTC. Protein sequence: CASSPDRGAYEQYF. The J gene is TRBJ2-7, the V gene TRBV6-5, with TRBD2 identical over 7 bases. CDR1 is MNHEY, CDR2 SVGAGI, per germline. Trimming cost V 5 bases and J 2 bases; bases outside gene matches: 6. The CDR3 has 14 amino acids.

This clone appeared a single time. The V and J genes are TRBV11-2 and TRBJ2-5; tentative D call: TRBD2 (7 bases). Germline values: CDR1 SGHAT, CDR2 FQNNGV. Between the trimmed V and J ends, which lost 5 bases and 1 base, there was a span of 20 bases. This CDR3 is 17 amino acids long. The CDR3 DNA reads TGTGCCAGCAGCCTATACGGAGAGGGGGGGTTCCAAGAGACCCAGTACTTC. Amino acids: CASSLYGEGGFQETQYF.

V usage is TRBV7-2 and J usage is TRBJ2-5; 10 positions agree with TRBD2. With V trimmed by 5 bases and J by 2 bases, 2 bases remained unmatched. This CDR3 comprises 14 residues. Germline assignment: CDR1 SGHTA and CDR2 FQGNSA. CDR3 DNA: TGTGCCAGCAGCACTAGCGGGGCTCAAGAGACCCAGTACTTC. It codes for CASSTSGAQETQYF.

The CDR3 loop is CASSGTGGYGYTF. DNA of the CDR3: TGCGCCAGCAGTGGGACAGGGGGCTATGGCTACACCTTC. The chain uses TRBV10-2 and TRBJ1-2; 10 bases line up with TRBD1. This CDR3 is 13 amino acids long. Unmatched junction bases numbered 0, after V lost 4 bases and J lost 4 bases. Germline V lookup: CDR1 WSHSY, CDR2 SAAADI.

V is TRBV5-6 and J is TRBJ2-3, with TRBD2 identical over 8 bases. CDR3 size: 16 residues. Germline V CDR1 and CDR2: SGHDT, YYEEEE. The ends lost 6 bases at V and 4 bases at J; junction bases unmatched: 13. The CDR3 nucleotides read TGTGCCAGCACCTTAGGGGAGGGACTAGGGTCAGATACGCAGTATTTT. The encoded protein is CASTLGEGLGSDTQYF.

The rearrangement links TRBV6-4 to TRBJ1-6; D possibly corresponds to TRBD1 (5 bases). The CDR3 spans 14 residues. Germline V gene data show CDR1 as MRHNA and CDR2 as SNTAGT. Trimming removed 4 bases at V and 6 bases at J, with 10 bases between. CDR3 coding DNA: TGTGCCAGCAGTGCTGACAGTCTTAATTCACCCCTCCACTTT. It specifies CASSADSLNSPLHF.

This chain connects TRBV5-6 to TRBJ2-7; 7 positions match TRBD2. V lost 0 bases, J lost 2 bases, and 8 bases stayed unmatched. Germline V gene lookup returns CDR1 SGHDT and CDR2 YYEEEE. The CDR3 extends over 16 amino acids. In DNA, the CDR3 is TGTGCCAGCAGCTTGGCCGGGGGGTTTAACACCTACGAGCAGTACTTC. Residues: CASSLAGGFNTYEQYF. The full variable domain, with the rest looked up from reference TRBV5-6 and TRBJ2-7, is DAGVTQSPTHLIKTRGQQVTLRCSPKSGHDTVSWYQQALGQGPQFIFQYYEEEERQRGNFPDRFSGHQFPNYSSELNVNALLLGDSALYLCASSLAGGFNTYEQYFGPGTRLTVT.

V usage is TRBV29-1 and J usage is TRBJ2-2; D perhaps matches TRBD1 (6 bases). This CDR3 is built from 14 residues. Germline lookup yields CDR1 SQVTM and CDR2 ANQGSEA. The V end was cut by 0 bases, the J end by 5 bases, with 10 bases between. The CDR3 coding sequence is TGCAGCGTTGAAGATCGCAGGGGTACCGGGGAGCTGTTTTTT. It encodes CSVEDRRGTGELFF.

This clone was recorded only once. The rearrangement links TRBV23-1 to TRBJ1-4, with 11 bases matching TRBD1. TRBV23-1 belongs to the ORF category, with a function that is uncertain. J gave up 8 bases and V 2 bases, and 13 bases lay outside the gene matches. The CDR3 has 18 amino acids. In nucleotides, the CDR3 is TGCGCCAGCAGTCAAAGTATTTTCGCGGACAGGGGGCAAGAAAAACTGTTTTTT. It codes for CASSQSIFADRGQEKLFF.

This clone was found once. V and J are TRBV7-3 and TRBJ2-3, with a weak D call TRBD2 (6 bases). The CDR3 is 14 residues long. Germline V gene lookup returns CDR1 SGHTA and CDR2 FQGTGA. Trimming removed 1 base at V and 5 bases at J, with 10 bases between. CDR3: CASSLSGAGDTQYF. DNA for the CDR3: TGTGCCAGCAGCTTAAGCGGGGCAGGAGATACGCAGTATTTT.